Below, 28 T cell receptor beta chains from the same sample are listed, as sequenced in a study of yellow fever vaccine responses in identical twins. One entry per CDR3 protein, called by TCRdb with MiXCR from the RT-PCR reads. The sample holds thousands of distinct CDR3 sequences, about 82% seen once. Sequences were derived from T cells from blood (PBMCs), unsorted or a sorted subset (not recorded which), sampled before or after yellow fever vaccination (not recorded which). All receptors come from a woman under 30 who received the yellow fever vaccine.

This sequence joins TRBV12-3 or TRBV12-4 and TRBJ2-1, with 7 bases lining up with TRBD1. The CDR3 contains 13 residues. V dropped 5 bases and J dropped 7; count of bases not matched to a gene: 5. In DNA form, the CDR3 reads TGTGCCAGCAGTCTAAAACAGGGGAATGAGCAGTTCTTC. This codes for CASSLKQGNEQFF.

CDR3 loop: CSASAQGQGDAEQYF. Here the CDR3 DNA reads TGCAGTGCTAGTGCCCAGGGACAGGGGGATGCCGAGCAGTACTTC. This chain connects TRBV20-1 to TRBJ2-7, with 11 bases aligning to TRBD1. V dropped 3 bases and J dropped 6; count of bases not matched to a gene: 10. The CDR3 consists of 15 residues. Germline lookup yields CDR1 DFQATT and CDR2 SNEGSKA (reference sequence).

The V gene is TRBV11-1, the J gene TRBJ2-1; the D gene is possibly TRBD1 (5 bases). The CDR3 has 14 residues. The V and J ends lost 3 bases and 2 bases respectively, with 8 bases between them. Germline-derived CDR1 and CDR2 are SGHAT and FQDESV (reference sequence). Written as DNA, the CDR3 is TGTGCCAGCAGCTTCAGGGTTACCTACAATGAGCAGTTCTTC. It yields the protein CASSFRVTYNEQFF.

This rearrangement joins TRBV20-1 to TRBJ2-1; D is possibly TRBD1 (6 bases). The CDR3 is made up of 13 amino acids. V was cut by 3 bases and J by 8 bases, with 14 bases left in between. The germline CDR1 and CDR2 sequences are DFQATT and SNEGSKA (reference sequence). In nucleotides, the CDR3 is TGCAGTGCTAGTACCAGGGGACGCCATGAGCAGTTCTTC. It translates to CSASTRGRHEQFF.

The chain is built from TRBV3-1 and TRBJ2-3; 8 bases match TRBD2. The CDR3 runs 19 residues. The ends lost 0 bases at V and 3 bases at J; junction bases unmatched: 14. Germline lookup yields CDR1 LGHDT and CDR2 YNNKEL (reference sequence). The CDR3 DNA is TGTGCCAGCAGCCAAGATATTATTTTTCGGTCTAGCGGGACAGATACGCAGTATTTT. This codes for CASSQDIIFRSSGTDTQYF.

The V call is TRBV18, the J call TRBJ2-7, with TRBD1 matching 7 bases. Per the germline V gene, CDR1 is KGHSH and CDR2 is LQKENI. The CDR3 length is 15 residues. J gave up 4 bases and V 2 bases, and 8 bases lay outside the gene matches. The CDR3 DNA reads as TGTGCCAGCTCACCAAGGACAGGAGGTTTTTACGAGCAGTACTTC. It codes for CASSPRTGGFYEQYF.

The V and J genes are TRBV29-1 and TRBJ2-1; 7 bases line up with TRBD1. There are 15 residues in the CDR3. V trimming: 5 bases; J trimming: 6 bases; junction bases outside the gene matches: 13. The germline gives CDR1 SQVTM, CDR2 ANQGSEA. This CDR3 reads CSVSGFRDSVNEQFF. Here the CDR3 DNA reads TGCAGCGTTAGCGGATTCCGGGACAGCGTCAATGAGCAGTTCTTC.

This clonotype came up a few times. The chain employs TRBV6-2 or TRBV6-3 and TRBJ1-2; D is ambiguous. Looked up from germline, CDR1 is MNHEY and CDR2 is SVGEGT. The V gene lost 8 bases and the J gene lost 5 bases, with 9 bases spanning the gap. The CDR3 covers 11 residues. The CDR3 DNA follows: TGTGCCAGCCACCATGAGTATGGCTACACCTTC. This sequence encodes CASHHEYGYTF.

The genes are TRBV5-1 and TRBJ2-3; 8 bases are shared with TRBD1. The CDR3 extends over 14 amino acids. V trimming: 4 bases; J trimming: 3 bases; junction bases outside the gene matches: 4. From germline, CDR1 is SGHRS and CDR2 YFSETQ. In nucleotides, the CDR3 is TGCGCCAGCAGCCCCAGACAGGGGACAGATACGCAGTATTTT. This gives the protein CASSPRQGTDTQYF.

The genes are TRBV29-1 and TRBJ2-7; D possibly uses TRBD1 or TRBD2 (5 bases each). CDR3 size: 12 residues. V dropped 6 bases and J dropped 2 bases, with 11 bases sitting between them. Germline V lookup: CDR1 SQVTM, CDR2 ANQGSEA. The CDR3 DNA is TGCAGCGTAACTAGGGGTCCCTACGAGCAGTACTTC. Translated: CSVTRGPYEQYF.

This sequence joins TRBV13 and TRBJ2-7, with D possibly TRBD1 on 5 matching bases. The CDR3 spans 16 residues. V lost 5 bases, J lost 4 bases, and 21 bases lay in between. The germline CDR1 and CDR2 sequences are PRHDT and FYEKMQ (reference sequence). CDR3 sequence: CASSPDRILIRYEQYF. In nucleotides, the CDR3 is TGTGCCAGCAGCCCAGACAGAATTTTAATTCGGTACGAGCAGTACTTC.

This chain links TRBV7-9 with TRBJ2-3, with a tentative D call TRBD2 (7 bases). V was pared by 6 bases and J by 6 bases, with 10 bases between. The CDR3 is made up of 12 amino acids. Looked up from germline, CDR1 is SEHNR and CDR2 is FQNEAQ (reference sequence). Written as DNA, the CDR3 is TGTGCCAGCAGTCGGGGGGCGGATACGCAGTATTTT. This gives the protein CASSRGADTQYF.

The chain employs TRBV11-2 and TRBJ2-7; TRBD2 matches 10 bases. V lost 1 base and J lost 0; bases outside the gene matches: 6. The CDR3 is 17 amino acids. Germline loops: CDR1 SGHAT, CDR2 FQNNGV. This CDR3 reads CASSLGAGGPLSYEQYF. CDR3 coding DNA: TGTGCCAGCAGCTTAGGAGCGGGGGGGCCCCTCTCCTACGAGCAGTACTTC.

This CDR3 is CASSLDFFSYEQYF. DNA of the CDR3: TGTGCCAGCAGCTTAGACTTCTTCTCCTACGAGCAGTACTTC. This chain joins TRBV11-2 and TRBJ2-7; no definite D call. This CDR3 is 14 amino acids long. With 0 bases removed from V and 0 bases from J, the gap between germline ends came to 6 bases. The germline V gene encodes CDR1 SGHAT and CDR2 FQNNGV.

This sequence joins TRBV3-1 and TRBJ2-7; D unclear. The CDR3 covers 11 residues. Germline values: CDR1 LGHDT, CDR2 YNNKEL (reference sequence). The V end lost 2 bases, the J end lost 5 bases, and 4 bases lay between the germline ends. CDR3: CASSQKHEQYF. The CDR3 DNA reads as TGTGCCAGCAGCCAAAAACACGAGCAGTACTTC.

This chain links TRBV4-2 with TRBJ2-3; D may be TRBD1 (7 bases). The CDR3 totals 14 residues. V lost 4 bases to trimming and J lost 6 bases, with 14 bases between them. CDR1 LGHNA and CDR2 YNFKEQ come from the germline V gene. CDR3 sequence reads: CASSPGDSIDTQYF. In nucleotides, the CDR3 is TGTGCCAGCAGCCCGGGGGACAGTATTGATACGCAGTATTTT.

The J gene is TRBJ2-7, the V gene TRBV20-1; the match to TRBD2 covers 8 bases. The CDR3 runs to 17 residues. J lost 1 base, V lost 4 bases, and 15 bases had no gene match. Germline V CDR1 and CDR2: DFQATT, SNEGSKA (reference sequence). CDR3 amino acids: CSAKSGGPHSLSYEQYF. DNA of the CDR3: TGCAGTGCTAAGAGCGGGGGCCCTCACTCCTTGTCCTACGAGCAGTACTTC.

This chain uses TRBV18 with TRBJ2-7; D is possibly TRBD1 (5 bases). Trimming stripped 1 base from V and 4 bases from J, with 11 bases between. The CDR3 extends over 14 amino acids. CDR1 is KGHSH, CDR2 LQKENI, per germline. CDR3 protein: CASSPQKTVYEQYF. The CDR3 DNA is TGTGCCAGCTCACCACAGAAGACAGTATACGAGCAGTACTTC.

The genes are TRBV7-6 and TRBJ2-7; D unresolved. Germline CDR1 reads SGHVS; CDR2 reads FNYEAQ. Trimming left V 5 bases short and J 0 bases short, with 14 bases between. The CDR3 extends over 15 amino acids. The CDR3 bases are TGTGCCAGCAGCGTACGTGACGGACCCTCCTACGAGCAGTACTTC. This gives the protein CASSVRDGPSYEQYF. The full variable domain, completed using reference TRBV7-6 and TRBJ2-7, is GAGVSQSPRYKVTKRGQDVALRCDPISGHVSLYWYRQALGQGPEFLTYFNYEAQQDKSGLPNDRFSAERPEGSISTLTIQRTEQRDSAMYRCASSVRDGPSYEQYFGPGTRLTVT.

The chain recombines TRBV10-3 with TRBJ1-1; TRBD1 matches at 7 bases. The CDR3 is 16 residues long. V lost 1 base to trimming and J lost 3 bases; unmatched junction nucleotides: 8. The V gene's germline CDR1 is ENHRY and CDR2 SYGVKD. CDR3 nucleotide sequence: TGTGCCATCAGTGAGTTCCGGGAGGGGGCCTACACTGAAGCTTTCTTT. Protein product: CAISEFREGAYTEAFF.

The rearrangement joins TRBV11-1 to TRBJ2-2; TRBD1 aligns across 9 bases. The length of the CDR3 is 17 residues. The germline gives CDR1 SGHAT, CDR2 FQDESV (reference sequence). Losses at the gene ends were 5 bases for V and 4 bases for J; bases not matched to a gene: 11. The CDR3: CASSAGTGRSGTGELFF. CDR3 in DNA: TGTGCCAGCAGCGCCGGGACAGGGAGAAGTGGCACCGGGGAGCTGTTTTTT.

This chain links TRBV5-1 with TRBJ2-4; D is uncertain. The length of the CDR3 is 14 residues. Germline assignment: CDR1 SGHRS and CDR2 YFSETQ. V lost 1 base, J lost 6 bases, and 11 bases lay in between. The CDR3 loop is CASSLSAPGNIQYF. The CDR3, as DNA: TGCGCCAGCAGCTTGTCGGCTCCTGGAAACATTCAGTACTTC.

The chain employs TRBV6-2 or TRBV6-3 and TRBJ2-1; D uncertain. CDR1 MNHEY and CDR2 SVGEGT come from the germline V gene. V lost 6 bases and J 4 bases, leaving 1 base between the germline ends. The CDR3 sequence is 10 residues long. This chain's CDR3 is CASRYNEQFF. The DNA for the CDR3 is TGTGCCAGCAGATACAATGAGCAGTTCTTC.

The chain recombines TRBV7-9 with TRBJ2-1; D not resolved. Trimming pared 5 bases from V and 8 bases from J, leaving 7 bases between. The CDR3 is made up of 11 amino acids. Germline V gene data show CDR1 as SEHNR and CDR2 as FQNEAQ (reference sequence). The CDR3 spells CASSHLDEQFF. The CDR3 DNA follows: TGTGCCAGCAGCCACTTAGATGAGCAGTTCTTC.

This clonotype was seen more than once but under ten times. The chain carries TRBV20-1 and TRBJ2-1, with TRBD2 matching over 10 bases. Trimming removed 4 bases from V and 4 bases from J; junction bases left unmatched: 7. Germline V lookup: CDR1 DFQATT, CDR2 SNEGSKA (reference sequence). The length of the CDR3 is 15 residues. The CDR3 DNA reads TGCAGTGCTACTTTACTAGCGGGACTTTACAATGAGCAGTTCTTC. It yields the protein CSATLLAGLYNEQFF.

V gene TRBV11-3 combines with J gene TRBJ2-7, with 10 nucleotides matching TRBD2. The CDR3 sequence is 15 residues long. The junction had 7 bases not matched to a gene; V was cut back by 5 bases and J by 3 bases. Per the germline V gene, CDR1 is SGHNT and CDR2 is YENEEA. In DNA, the CDR3 is TGTGCCAGCAGCCCCGGTCCTAGCGGGAGCTACGAGCAGTACTTC. It specifies CASSPGPSGSYEQYF.

The chain combines TRBV6-5 with TRBJ1-2; 11 nucleotides align to TRBD1. Germline V gives CDR1 MNHEY, CDR2 SVGAGI. The CDR3 is 16 amino acids. Trimming cost V 1 base and J 4 bases; bases outside gene matches: 5. The CDR3 region has the DNA TGTGCCAGCAGTTACTTGAGGACAGGGGGCGGCTATGGCTACACCTTC. The encoded protein is CASSYLRTGGGYGYTF.

This chain links TRBV29-1 with TRBJ2-1, with 7 bases lining up with TRBD1. CDR1 and CDR2 from the germline V gene are SQVTM and ANQGSEA. The CDR3 is 14 residues long. V shed 1 base and J 10 bases; nucleotides not matched to a gene: 10. The CDR3 coding sequence is TGCAGCGTTGAAGCTCCCGACAGGGTAGCCGAGCAGTTCTTC. Its translation: CSVEAPDRVAEQFF.